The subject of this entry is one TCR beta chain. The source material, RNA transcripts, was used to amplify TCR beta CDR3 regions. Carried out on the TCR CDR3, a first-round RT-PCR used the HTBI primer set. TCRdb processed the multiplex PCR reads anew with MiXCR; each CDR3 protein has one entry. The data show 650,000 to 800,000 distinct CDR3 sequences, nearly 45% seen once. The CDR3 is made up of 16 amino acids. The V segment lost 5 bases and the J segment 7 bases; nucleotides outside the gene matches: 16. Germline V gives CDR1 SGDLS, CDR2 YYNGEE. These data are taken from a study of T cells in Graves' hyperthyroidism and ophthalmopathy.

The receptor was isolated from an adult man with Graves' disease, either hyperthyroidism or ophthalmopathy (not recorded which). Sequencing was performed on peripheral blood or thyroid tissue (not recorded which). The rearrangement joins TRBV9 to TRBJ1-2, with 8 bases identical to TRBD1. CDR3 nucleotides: TGTGCCAGCAGTTACTCGACGCCAGGGGGCCGGGGTGGCTACACCTTC. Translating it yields CASSYSTPGGRGGYTF.